The 26 T cell receptor beta chains presented below share a single source sample, sequenced in a study of human T cells and chemical hapten exposure. The sample's time point: patch test 3, about 24 weeks after DPC sensitization. Treatment noted: therapeutic diphenylcyclopropenone sensitization with weekly scalp DPC. TCRdb re-derived calls from the RACE reads in MiXCR, one entry per CDR3 protein. The sample holds more than 100,000 distinct CDR3 sequences, around 11% seen once. The material sequenced was whole blood, taken in connection with sensitization to the hapten diphenylcyclopropenone (DPC). These receptor sequences come from a woman aged 50 to 65 with alopecia areata. Some clones in this sample may be carry-over from other donors' samples.

This clonotype was recorded at least ten times. CDR3 residues: CSVRENTEAFF. The CDR3 DNA follows: TGCAGCGTTCGGGAGAACACTGAAGCTTTCTTT. The chain joins TRBV29-1 to TRBJ1-1; D not resolved. This CDR3 is 11 amino acids long. Germline lookup yields CDR1 SQVTM and CDR2 ANQGSEA. Trimming removed 5 bases at V and 1 base at J, with 5 bases between.

In its sample, this clonotype was seen a few times. The chain carries TRBV29-1 and TRBJ2-5; possible D gene TRBD1, 6 bases. Trimming pared 6 bases from V and 4 bases from J, leaving 18 bases between. CDR3 length equals 14 residues. CDR1 is SQVTM, CDR2 ANQGSEA, per germline. As DNA, the CDR3 is TGCAGCGTCCGGCGTCCAGGGGCCGGAGAGACCCAGTACTTC. Translated, it gives CSVRRPGAGETQYF.

This clonotype came up a few times. The rearrangement joins TRBV12-3 or TRBV12-4 to TRBJ2-7, with TRBD2 identical over 10 bases. This CDR3 contains 14 residues. The V gene end was trimmed by 5 bases and the J gene end by 3 bases; junction bases not matched to a gene: 4. DNA for the CDR3: TGTGCCAGCAGTCAAGTAGCGGGGGGCTACGAGCAGTACTTC. It is translated as CASSQVAGGYEQYF.

The CDR3 loop reads CASSLTGVQPQHF. The CDR3 nucleotides read TGTGCCAGCAGTCTTACAGGGGTTCAGCCCCAGCATTTT. The chain carries TRBV27 and TRBJ1-5, with 7 bases identical to TRBD1. Germline V gene lookup returns CDR1 MNHEY and CDR2 SMNVEV (reference sequence). CDR3 length equals 13 residues. Trimming at V came to 5 bases and at J to 6 bases, leaving 4 bases not matched to a gene.

This clonotype has more than one count but fewer than ten. The chain employs TRBV20-1 and TRBJ2-1; 10 bases match TRBD2. Germline V CDR1 and CDR2: DFQATT, SNEGSKA (reference sequence). The CDR3 has 17 residues. With V trimmed by 0 bases and J by 6 bases, 11 bases remained unmatched. The CDR3 region is CSARDYSGRAVGNEQFF. The CDR3 DNA follows: TGCAGTGCTAGAGATTACAGCGGGAGGGCCGTAGGCAATGAGCAGTTCTTC.

J is TRBJ1-2 and V is TRBV6-6, with TRBD1 matching 9 bases. Germline V lookup: CDR1 MNHNY, CDR2 SVGAGI (reference sequence). J gave up 4 bases and V 2 bases, and 5 bases lay outside the gene matches. The CDR3 covers 15 residues. CDR3 in amino acids: CASSYTPGQGYGYTF. The CDR3 DNA reads as TGTGCCAGCAGTTACACCCCGGGACAGGGCTATGGCTACACCTTC.

This clonotype was counted ten times or more. This chain links TRBV28 with TRBJ2-1; D is ambiguous. Germline assignment: CDR1 MDHEN and CDR2 SYDVKM. The CDR3 is 13 residues long. The ends were cut back, 3 bases at V and 8 bases at J, with 11 bases in the middle. The CDR3, as DNA: TGTGCCAGCAGTTTCCCAATCACCGATGAGCAGTTCTTC. It is translated as CASSFPITDEQFF.

The chain uses TRBV28 and TRBJ1-4; maybe TRBD1 (5 bases). Germline V gene data show CDR1 as MDHEN and CDR2 as SYDVKM. CDR3 length equals 15 residues. The V gene lost 6 bases and the J gene lost 8 bases, with 19 bases spanning the gap. CDR3 in DNA: TGTGCCAGCAGCTTAGGACACCCTCAGAACGAAAAACTGTTTTTT. As protein: CASSLGHPQNEKLFF. The full variable domain, in which reference TRBV28 and TRBJ1-4 provide the parts outside the CDR3, is DVKVTQSSRYLVKRTGEKVFLECVQDMDHENMFWYRQDPGLGLRLIYFSYDVKMKEKGDIPEGYSVSREKKERFSLILESASTNQTSMYLCASSLGHPQNEKLFFGSGTQLSVL.

The sample holds a few counts of this clonotype. The V and J genes are TRBV4-2 and TRBJ2-1; TRBD2 matches 8 bases. Germline V gene data show CDR1 as LGHNA and CDR2 as YNFKEQ. V lost 0 bases, J lost 9 bases, and 10 bases stayed unmatched. The CDR3 runs 16 residues. The chain's CDR3 is CASSQDRGLGFREQFF. The CDR3 region has the DNA TGTGCCAGCAGCCAAGATAGGGGACTAGGCTTCCGTGAGCAGTTCTTC.

This clonotype was picked up many times. The chain carries TRBV23-1 and TRBJ2-1; the D gene is possibly TRBD1 (5 bases). TRBV23-1 has ORF status, its function being uncertain. The CDR3 is made up of 14 amino acids. The V gene lost 7 bases and the J gene lost 5 bases, with 15 bases spanning the gap. This chain's CDR3 is CASTLGQGDNEQFF. In DNA form, the CDR3 reads TGCGCCAGCACCCTGGGGCAGGGTGACAATGAGCAGTTCTTC.

The genes are TRBV28 and TRBJ2-7; 7 positions match TRBD1. Germline V gene sequence: CDR1 MDHEN, CDR2 SYDVKM. V gave up 0 bases and J gave up 2 bases; unmatched junction bases: 4. The CDR3 extends over 15 amino acids. The CDR3 loop is CASSLWTGYTYEQYF. In nucleotides, the CDR3 is TGTGCCAGCAGTTTATGGACAGGGTATACCTACGAGCAGTACTTC.

The chain links TRBV3-1 to TRBJ2-7, with D unresolved. Trimming cost V 2 bases and J 6 bases, with 11 bases left between them. The length of the CDR3 is 13 residues. The germline V gene has CDR1 LGHDT and CDR2 YNNKEL (reference sequence). In DNA, the CDR3 is TGTGCCAGCAGCCAACAGTCCTGGGGCGAGCAGTACTTC. Residues: CASSQQSWGEQYF.

The DNA of the CDR3 is TGTGCCAGCAGCTGGAGGGGAACAGATACGCAGTATTTT. Translated, it gives CASSWRGTDTQYF. The genes are TRBV11-2 and TRBJ2-3; perhaps TRBD2 as D (6 bases). The germline V and J ends were trimmed by 4 bases and 3 bases, with 8 bases remaining between them. CDR3 length equals 13 residues. The V gene's germline CDR1 is SGHAT and CDR2 FQNNGV.

This clonotype was found a few times. The chain is built from TRBV5-1 and TRBJ1-5; D uncertain. This CDR3 contains 16 residues. The V and J ends lost 0 bases and 11 bases respectively, with 21 bases between them. CDR1 and CDR2 (germline): SGHRS, YFSETQ. The CDR3: CASSLEAASSAASQHF. CDR3 bases: TGCGCCAGCAGCTTGGAAGCGGCATCCAGCGCGGCGTCCCAGCATTTT.

The CDR3 region has the DNA TGTGCCAGCAGTGGGTTCCAGCGGGGGGCCGGGGATGAGCAGTTCTTC. Protein sequence: CASSGFQRGAGDEQFF. The chain couples TRBV3-1 to TRBJ2-1; 9 bases are shared with TRBD2. Germline assignment: CDR1 LGHDT and CDR2 YNNKEL (reference sequence). This CDR3 comprises 16 residues. V dropped 6 bases and J dropped 8; count of bases not matched to a gene: 14.

This clonotype was counted many times. The V and J genes are TRBV7-8 and TRBJ1-6, with D tentatively TRBD1 (5 bases). The CDR3 loop spans 12 amino acids. The germline V gene encodes CDR1 SGHVS and CDR2 FQNEAQ. The ends were cut back, 3 bases at V and 10 bases at J, with 7 bases in the middle. CDR3 residues: CASSFRESPLHF. In DNA form, the CDR3 reads TGTGCCAGCAGCTTCAGGGAATCACCCCTCCACTTT.

In its sample, this clonotype was seen many times. The CDR3 nucleotides read TGTGCCAGCGGAACCTTTGCTGAAGCTTTCTTT. This codes for CASGTFAEAFF. The chain links TRBV2 to TRBJ1-1; D unresolved. Trimming pared 8 bases from V and 6 bases from J, leaving 10 bases between. The CDR3 contains 11 residues. From germline, CDR1 is SNHLY and CDR2 FYNNEI. Full variable domain (missing parts from reference TRBV2 and TRBJ1-1): EPEVTQTPSHQVTQMGQEVILRCVPISNHLYFYWYRQILGQKVEFLVSFYNNEISEKSEIFDDQFSVERPDGSNFTLKIRSTKLEDSAMYFCASGTFAEAFFGQGTRLTVV.

The V call is TRBV10-3, the J call TRBJ1-5; 8 bases match TRBD1. V gave up 3 bases and J gave up 7 bases; unmatched junction bases: 8. The CDR3 spans 15 residues. Germline CDR1 reads ENHRY; CDR2 reads SYGVKD. The CDR3 region is CAISDRTGHGQPQHF. The CDR3 region has the DNA TGTGCCATCAGTGACCGGACAGGGCACGGCCAGCCCCAGCATTTT.

This clonotype was counted a few times. The chain recombines TRBV20-1 with TRBJ2-7; D remains unclear. The germline V gene has CDR1 DFQATT and CDR2 SNEGSKA (reference sequence). V was clipped by 0 bases and J by 5 bases, with 11 bases between them. This CDR3 spans 13 amino acids. The DNA for the CDR3 is TGCAGTGCTAGAGATCGCACTCGCGACGAGCAGTACTTC. It is translated as CSARDRTRDEQYF.

The chain combines TRBV13 with TRBJ1-5; 10 nucleotides line up with TRBD1. The V and J ends lost 3 bases and 6 bases, in that order; junction bases with no gene match: 2. The germline gives CDR1 PRHDT, CDR2 FYEKMQ (reference sequence). CDR3 length equals 14 residues. CDR3 residues: CASSLGQGSQPQHF. The CDR3 DNA reads as TGTGCCAGCAGCTTGGGACAGGGGAGTCAGCCCCAGCATTTT.

This clonotype appeared a few times. The chain has TRBV7-8 and TRBJ2-7; D uncertain. Germline assignment: CDR1 SGHVS and CDR2 FQNEAQ. The CDR3 extends over 15 amino acids. Trimming cost V 1 base and J 0 bases, with 10 bases left between them. CDR3 DNA sequence: TGTGCCAGCAGCTTAGAGCTCCAAAGCTCCTACGAGCAGTACTTC. It is translated as CASSLELQSSYEQYF.

The chain joins TRBV12-3 or TRBV12-4 to TRBJ2-1; D ambiguous. The CDR3 is 13 amino acids. V lost 0 bases and J lost 6, with 6 bases in between. The CDR3: CASSLARPNEQFF. As DNA, the CDR3 is TGTGCCAGCAGTTTAGCGCGTCCCAATGAGCAGTTCTTC.

This clonotype was observed at least ten times. The J gene is TRBJ2-1, the V gene TRBV28, with D possibly matching TRBD2 (6 bases). The CDR3 contains 16 residues. Germline assignment: CDR1 MDHEN and CDR2 SYDVKM. V was shortened by 5 bases and J by 4 bases, with 18 bases between the two germline ends. For the CDR3, the DNA is TGTGCCAGCAGTATCAGGGCCTCCGCGGGGTACAATGAGCAGTTCTTC. It yields the protein CASSIRASAGYNEQFF.

The gene calls are TRBV20-1 and TRBJ1-4; D unresolved. Germline CDR1 DFQATT, CDR2 SNEGSKA (reference sequence). The CDR3 sequence is 14 residues long. Trimming cost V 2 bases and J 0 bases, with 7 bases left between them. CDR3 sequence: CSARRSATNEKLFF. The CDR3 nucleotides are TGCAGTGCTAGACGAAGTGCAACTAATGAAAAACTGTTTTTT.

In its sample, this clonotype was seen many times. J is TRBJ2-3 and V is TRBV5-1; perhaps TRBD2 as D (5 bases). The V gene's germline CDR1 is SGHRS and CDR2 YFSETQ. V gave up 7 bases and J gave up 0 bases, with 21 bases separating them. The CDR3 spans 17 residues. CDR3 loop: CASSARPTTSSTDTQYF. The CDR3, as DNA: TGCGCCAGCTCAGCACGCCCAACTACTAGTAGCACAGATACGCAGTATTTT.

V usage is TRBV6-5 and J usage is TRBJ1-1; tentatively, D is TRBD1 (5 bases). The V gene's germline CDR1 is MNHEY and CDR2 SVGAGI. This CDR3 is 12 amino acids long. CDR3 protein: CAAQGLNTEAFF. The DNA of the CDR3 is TGTGCTGCCCAGGGCCTGAACACTGAAGCTTTCTTT.